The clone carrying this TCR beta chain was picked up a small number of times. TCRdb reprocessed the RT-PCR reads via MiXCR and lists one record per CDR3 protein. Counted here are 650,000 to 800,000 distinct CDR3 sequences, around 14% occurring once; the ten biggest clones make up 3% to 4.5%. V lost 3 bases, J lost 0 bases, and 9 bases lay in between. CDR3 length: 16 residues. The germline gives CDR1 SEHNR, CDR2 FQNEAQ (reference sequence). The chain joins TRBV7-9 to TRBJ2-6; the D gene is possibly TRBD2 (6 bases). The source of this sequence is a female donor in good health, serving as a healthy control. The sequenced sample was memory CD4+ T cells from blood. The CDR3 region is CASSFYGSSGANVLTF. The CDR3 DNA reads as TGTGCCAGCAGCTTTTACGGGAGCTCTGGGGCCAACGTCCTGACTTTC.